The T cell receptor (beta chain) described here comes from a study of spatial heterogeneity in lung cancer. Whole-study context: Alpha-chain sequences were consistently detected less often than beta-chain sequences.

J gave up 1 base and V 5 bases, and 9 bases lay outside the gene matches. Germline assignment: CDR1 SGHTA and CDR2 FQGNSA. This CDR3 spans 16 amino acids. Documented time point: sample taken at primary tumor resection. No cell sorting; template was whole RNA from tumor, lung tissue or PBMC. Donation came from around 72 patients with untreated early-stage non-small cell lung cancer. TCRdb ran MiXCR on the 5' RACE reads and lists one entry per CDR3 protein. This sample has some 37,000 distinct CDR3 sequences, with approximately 7.5% found just once. The sequencing used PBMCs, collected at surgery. This chain links TRBV7-2 with TRBJ2-3, with TRBD2 matching 7 bases. The source of this sequence is a male donor with early-stage non-small cell lung cancer. Here the CDR3 reads CASSPDGRIRTDTQYF. The CDR3 DNA is TGTGCCAGCAGCCCGGACGGGAGGATCCGCACAGATACGCAGTATTTT.